What follows describes a single TCR beta chain. This clonotype was counted at least ten times. Its cognate antigen has yet to be identified. No per-base quality is available; no much larger clone lies one base away. Receptor amplification or capture employed PCR. Sequencing was carried out with an Illumina HiSeq 2500. TCR library preparation used molecular barcoding, with unique molecular identifiers applied to normalize quantification of the TCRbeta repertoire. TCRdb reprocessed the public reads (quality trimming at Q25 with fastp, clone calling with MiXCR) and kept in-frame beta chains. Rows are combined by CDR3 protein, so each entry shows the most common genes and DNA. In this sample the table shows over 150,000 distinct CDR3 sequences, approximately 6.9% of which occur a single time. The top ten constitute about 6% of the sample. The treatment or condition label, as the study defines it: allogeneic hematopoietic cell transplantation with graft depleted of TCRalphabeta T cells and CD19 B cells. Transplant recipients were children who received TCRalphabeta/CD19-depleted allogeneic hematopoietic cell grafts.

The source of the sample is a study of T-cell reconstitution after alpha-beta-depleted transplantation in children listed by TCRdb under 2016. With regard to the full study: Using TCR repertoire profiling, the study quantitatively followed how T-cell immune reconstitution unfolded in children after TCRalphabeta/CD19-depleted allogeneic hematopoietic cell transplantation.

Broad study findings and their caveats: Over the following months the frequencies of hyperexpanded clones went down, and after one year T-cell counts and TCRbeta diversity were mostly credited to newly produced T cells. In some patients, the high TCRbeta diversity seen at day 60 was put down to recipient T cells and intrathymic progenitors that had survived conditioning. Apparently early alphabetaT-cell count recovery about two months after transplant reportedly relied on only several hundred rapidly expanded clones derived from non-depleted graft cells.

Spanning cysteine to phenylalanine, the CDR3 consists of 12 amino acids. This entry keeps only the CDR3 DNA: 36 bases, framed from base 1. V was cut back by 3 bases and J by 7 bases, leaving a gap of 7 bases between them. CDR1 and CDR2, looked up from the germline V gene (reference sequence), are SEHNR and FQNEAQ. The clonotype comes from a boy between 2 and 10 years old with acute lymphoblastic leukemia, due to receive a stem cell transplant. The chain is assembled from TRBV7-9 and TRBJ2-1, with the D gene not confidently named. Sample: PBMCs, taken before TCRalphabeta/CD19-depleted stem cell transplant. The DNA sequence reads TGTGCCAGCAGCTTGACGTCGAATGAGCAGTTCTTC. Translation gives CASSLTSNEQFF.